Below, 4 T cell receptor beta chains from the same sample are listed, as sequenced in a study of vaccination and CD4 T cells after COVID-19. These receptors are not linked to any known antigen. Sample treatment: approximately 11-day PBMC culture with coronavirus spike peptide pools or control peptides (ViraFEST assay). Oncomine TCR Beta short-read sequencing was applied to DNA from cultured CD4+ T cells. From the PCR reads, TCRdb called clonotypes with MiXCR, one entry per CDR3 protein. The sample includes almost 20,000 distinct CDR3 sequences, approximately 40% of them seen just once. This material consisted of CD4+ T cells from blood, cultured in vitro, taken before SARS-CoV-2 vaccination. These receptors were collected from a human donor who received a COVID-19 vaccine.

This clonotype was seen a handful of times. The V and J genes are TRBV7-9 and TRBJ1-4; possibly TRBD1 for D (6 bases). Trimming left V 5 bases short and J 8 bases short, with 18 bases between. Germline CDR1 and CDR2: SEHNR and FQNEAQ (reference sequence). CDR3 size: 15 residues. For the CDR3, the DNA is TGTGCCAGCAGCGGGGGACAATCCCCTTCCGAAAAACTGTTTTTT. Residues: CASSGGQSPSEKLFF.

CDR3 bases: TGTGCCAGCAGCCCTAGACTAGCGGGGGTGAACAATGAGCAGTTCTTC. Encoded protein: CASSPRLAGVNNEQFF. The chain recombines TRBV6-1 with TRBJ2-1; 12 bases align to TRBD2. With 6 bases clipped from V and 5 bases from J, the junction kept 8 bases outside the gene matches. From germline, CDR1 is MNHNS and CDR2 SASEGT. The CDR3 has 16 residues.

This clonotype has more than one count but fewer than ten. The V gene is TRBV10-3, the J gene TRBJ2-2; 9 positions match TRBD1. Germline CDR1 reads ENHRY; CDR2 reads SYGVKD. Trimming took 6 bases from V and 1 from J; bases not matched to a gene: 3. CDR3 length equals 15 residues. CDR3 nucleotide sequence: TGTGCCATCAGGCCGACAGGGGGGAACACCGGGGAGCTGTTTTTT. It yields the protein CAIRPTGGNTGELFF.

This chain joins TRBV6-1 and TRBJ2-7, with 16 nucleotides matching TRBD2. Germline trimming cut 10 bases from V and 5 bases from J; bases unmatched to any gene: 14. From germline, CDR1 is MNHNS and CDR2 SASEGT. The CDR3 is made up of 17 amino acids. This CDR3 reads CATSRGLAGGPRDEQYF. CDR3 bases: TGTGCCACCTCACGGGGACTAGCGGGGGGGCCTCGCGACGAGCAGTACTTC.